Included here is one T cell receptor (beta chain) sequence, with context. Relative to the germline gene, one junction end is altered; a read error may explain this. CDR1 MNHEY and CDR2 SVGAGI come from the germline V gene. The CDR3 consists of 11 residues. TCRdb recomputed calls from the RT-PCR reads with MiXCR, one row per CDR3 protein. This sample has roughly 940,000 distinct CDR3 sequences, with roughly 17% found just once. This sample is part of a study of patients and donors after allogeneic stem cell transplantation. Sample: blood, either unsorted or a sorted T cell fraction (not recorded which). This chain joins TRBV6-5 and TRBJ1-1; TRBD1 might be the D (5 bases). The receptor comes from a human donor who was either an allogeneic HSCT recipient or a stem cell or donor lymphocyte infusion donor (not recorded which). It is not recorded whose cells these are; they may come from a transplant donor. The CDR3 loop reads CAARRGAEAFF. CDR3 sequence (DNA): TGCGCCGCCCGCCGGGGGGCTGAAGCTTTCTTT.